Below, one T cell receptor (beta chain) is given with its context. The germline gives CDR1 MNHEY, CDR2 SMNVEV (reference sequence). This CDR3 is 17 amino acids long. V was clipped by 8 bases and J by 8 bases; unmatched bases: 18. TCRdb's copy holds only in-frame clones and misses some; the assay was immunoSEQ multiplex PCR. The sample lists approximately 76,000 clones, 94% occurring once. The data stem from a study of OX40 agonist ivuxolimab in advanced cancers. About the research overall: Eligibility admitted prior anti-PD-1, anti-PD-L1 or anti-CTLA-4 therapy; around 41% had some.

The genes are TRBV27 and TRBJ2-2, with 9 positions matching TRBD2. Sequencing was performed on CD4+ or CD8+ T cells sorted from blood, taken in a trial of the OX40 agonist ivuxolimab. This TCR came from an adult with an advanced solid tumor such as melanoma, head and neck, liver or kidney cancer. The CDR3 DNA reads as TGTGCCAGCGGGACCCCGGTTTGGGCTAGCGGGATGGGGGAGCTGTTTTTT. Protein product: CASGTPVWASGMGELFF.